Listed below are T cell receptor beta chains from one sample, sequenced in a study of CD8+ T cells in alopecia areata. Sequencing used immunoSEQ multiplex PCR; TCRdb keeps in-frame clones, though not all of them. The table lists roughly 60,000 clones, around 42% of them singletons. The sequencing here drew on CD8+ T cells sorted from blood, taken at approximately week 37, from a patient treated with tofacitinib. These receptors were obtained from a human donor with alopecia areata. The CDR3 runs from the conserved cysteine through the conserved F or W. Not every row has a clone size; where given, it reads once, few, many or a size class.

J: TRBJ2-7; V: TRBV29-1; size: NA; CDR3: CSVWTSGSYEQYF
J: TRBJ2-1; V: TRBV29-1; size: few; CDR3: CSTPSYNEQFF
J: TRBJ2-7; V: TRBV7-2; size: NA; CDR3: CASSHDPRGGPYEQYF
J: TRBJ2-5; V: TRBV7-3; size: NA; CDR3: CASSQGDSEETQYF
J: TRBJ2-3; V: TRBV27; size: few; CDR3: CASRTGGLADTQYF
J: TRBJ1-5; V: TRBV29-1; size: NA; CDR3: CSVAQGFNQPQHF
J: TRBJ2-7; V: TRBV6-4; size: few; CDR3: CASTGLGREQYF
J: TRBJ2-4; V: TRBV28; size: NA; CDR3: CASSLWVEAKNIQYF
J: TRBJ2-7; V: TRBV13; size: NA; CDR3: CASSLGRDLYEQYF
J: TRBJ2-5; V: TRBV7-2; size: few; CDR3: CASSLGRSGETQYF
J: TRBJ2-7; V: TRBV4-2; size: NA; CDR3: CASSQEEREFRPFGYEQYF
J: TRBJ2-7; V: TRBV11-2; size: NA; CDR3: CASSLGTGGMDYEQYF
J: TRBJ2-7; V: TRBV5-1; size: NA; CDR3: CASSPGPNRDEQYF
J: TRBJ1-1; V: TRBV9; size: NA; CDR3: CASSVEGGLYEAFF
J: TRBJ2-5; V: TRBV20-1; size: once; CDR3: CSARVEATQYF
J: TRBJ1-2; V: TRBV7-2; size: NA; CDR3: CASSPIISPGPVKGYTF
J: TRBJ2-7; V: TRBV7-9; size: NA; CDR3: CASSDTKGGPYEQYF
J: TRBJ2-5; V: TRBV28; size: once; CDR3: CASSLWTSGINQETQYF
J: TRBJ2-7; V: TRBV7-9; size: NA; CDR3: CASSLPPSGSYEQYF
J: TRBJ1-1; V: TRBV19; size: NA; CDR3: CASSVTGGNTEAFF
J: TRBJ1-1; V: TRBV27; size: NA; CDR3: CASILGTEAFF
J: TRBJ1-2; V: TRBV6-6; size: many; CDR3: CASSPSIGGANYGYTF
J: TRBJ2-1; V: TRBV7-6; size: few; CDR3: CASSSVGLAVSYNEQFF
J: TRBJ1-6; V: TRBV30; size: NA; CDR3: CAWNPGGAGSPLHF
J: TRBJ2-7; V: TRBV11-2; size: NA; CDR3: CASRAQGTYEQYF
J: TRBJ2-7; V: TRBV4-1; size: NA; CDR3: CASSPGLAGAYEQYF
J: TRBJ2-1; V: TRBV30; size: once; CDR3: CAWSEVAIANEQFF
J: TRBJ1-5; V: TRBV5-6; size: NA; CDR3: CASSFSAGFQPQHF
J: TRBJ1-1; V: TRBV7-9; size: once; CDR3: CASSYMNTEAFF
J: TRBJ1-1; V: TRBV30; size: NA; CDR3: CAWKGGGKNTEAFF
J: TRBJ2-7; V: TRBV27; size: NA; CDR3: CASRPYQGGEQYF
J: TRBJ2-7; V: TRBV5-1; size: once; CDR3: CASSLAGDDYEQYF
J: TRBJ2-5; V: TRBV7-6; size: NA; CDR3: CASSSREGLETQYF
J: TRBJ2-2; V: TRBV4-3; size: NA; CDR3: CASSQGGQGDLNTGELFF
J: TRBJ2-7; V: TRBV29-1; size: NA; CDR3: CSVVSDPGGSYEQYF
J: TRBJ2-7; V: TRBV25-1; size: NA; CDR3: CASSQREEGEQYF
J: TRBJ2-7; V: TRBV9; size: NA; CDR3: CASSVDGQLYEQYF
J: TRBJ2-7; V: TRBV29-1; size: NA; CDR3: CSVGGRGQNYEQYF
J: TRBJ2-7; V: TRBV5-1; size: NA; CDR3: CASSLFGGTGDEQYF
J: TRBJ2-1; V: TRBV14; size: few; CDR3: CASSSGRAIGNEQFF
J: TRBJ1-1; V: TRBV30; size: few; CDR3: CAWRPDRGRPDTEAFF
J: TRBJ1-1; V: TRBV9; size: NA; CDR3: CASNPLPRVGEQMNTEAFF
J: TRBJ1-1; V: TRBV29-1; size: NA; CDR3: CSVDPANTEAFF
J: TRBJ2-3; V: TRBV25-1; size: NA; CDR3: CASSAQITDTQYF
J: TRBJ2-7; V: TRBV30; size: NA; CDR3: CAWRLRAYEQYF
J: TRBJ1-2; V: TRBV19; size: NA; CDR3: CASSIRDAMGYTF
J: TRBJ2-6; V: TRBV5-1; size: NA; CDR3: CASSLGLAGASGANVLTF
J: TRBJ2-1; V: TRBV29-1; size: NA; CDR3: CSLGGRRDNEQFF
J: TRBJ2-3; V: TRBV2; size: NA; CDR3: CASSEEKFPDTQYF